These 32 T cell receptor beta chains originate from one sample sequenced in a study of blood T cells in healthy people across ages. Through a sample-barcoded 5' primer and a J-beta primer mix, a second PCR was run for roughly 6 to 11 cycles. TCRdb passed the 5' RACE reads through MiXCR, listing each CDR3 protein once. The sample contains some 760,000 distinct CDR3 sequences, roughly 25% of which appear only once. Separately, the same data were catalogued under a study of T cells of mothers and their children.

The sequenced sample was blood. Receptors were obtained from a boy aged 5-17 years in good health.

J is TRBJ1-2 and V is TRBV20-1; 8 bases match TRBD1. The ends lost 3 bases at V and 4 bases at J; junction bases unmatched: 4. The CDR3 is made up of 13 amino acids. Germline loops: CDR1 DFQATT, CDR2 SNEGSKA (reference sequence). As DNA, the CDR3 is TGCAGTGCTAGCGCGACAGGGGCCTATGGCTACACCTTC. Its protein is CSASATGAYGYTF.

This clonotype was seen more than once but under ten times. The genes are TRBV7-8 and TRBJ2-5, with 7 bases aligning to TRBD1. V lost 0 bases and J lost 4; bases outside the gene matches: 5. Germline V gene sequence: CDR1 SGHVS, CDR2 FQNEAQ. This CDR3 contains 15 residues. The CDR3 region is CASSLAGQWRETQYF. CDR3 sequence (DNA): TGTGCCAGCAGCTTAGCGGGACAGTGGCGAGAGACCCAGTACTTC.

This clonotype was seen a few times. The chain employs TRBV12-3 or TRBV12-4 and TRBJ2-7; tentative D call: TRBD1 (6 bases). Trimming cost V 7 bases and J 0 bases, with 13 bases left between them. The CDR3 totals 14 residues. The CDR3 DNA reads TGTGCCAGCAAGCGACAGGCCAGCTCCTACGAGCAGTACTTC. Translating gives CASKRQASSYEQYF.

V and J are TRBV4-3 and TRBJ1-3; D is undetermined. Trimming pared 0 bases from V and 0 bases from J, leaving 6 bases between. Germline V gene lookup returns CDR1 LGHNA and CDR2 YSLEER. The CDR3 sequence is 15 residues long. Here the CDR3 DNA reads TGCGCCAGCAGCCAAGACCACGGCTCTGGAAACACCATATATTTT. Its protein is CASSQDHGSGNTIYF.

The CDR3 region is CASSQPWTDPGVVVYNEQFF. As DNA, the CDR3 is TGCGCCAGCAGCCAACCTTGGACAGATCCTGGAGTGGTGGTCTACAATGAGCAGTTCTTC. The rearrangement links TRBV4-1 to TRBJ2-1; D might be TRBD1 (6 bases). The germline CDR1 and CDR2 sequences are MGHRA and YSYEKL. The CDR3 is 20 amino acids. Trimming shortened V by 2 bases and J by 3 bases, and 26 bases separated the two germline ends.

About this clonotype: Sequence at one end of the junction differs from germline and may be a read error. The CDR3 DNA is TGCGCCAGCAGCTTGTTCAGGGGCCGCGGGGCCTATGGCTACACCTTC. Translating it yields CASSLFRGRGAYGYTF. This chain links TRBV11-2 with TRBJ1-2, with D perhaps matching TRBD1 (6 bases). There are 16 residues in the CDR3. The germline gives CDR1 SGHAT, CDR2 FQNNGV.

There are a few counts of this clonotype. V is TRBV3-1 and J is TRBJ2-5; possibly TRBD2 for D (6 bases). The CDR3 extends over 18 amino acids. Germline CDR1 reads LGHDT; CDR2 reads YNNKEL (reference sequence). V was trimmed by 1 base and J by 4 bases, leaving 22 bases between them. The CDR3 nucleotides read TGTGCCAGCAGCCAAGGCTCTTTGGTAATAGCGGCCACAGAGACCCAGTACTTC. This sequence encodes CASSQGSLVIAATETQYF.

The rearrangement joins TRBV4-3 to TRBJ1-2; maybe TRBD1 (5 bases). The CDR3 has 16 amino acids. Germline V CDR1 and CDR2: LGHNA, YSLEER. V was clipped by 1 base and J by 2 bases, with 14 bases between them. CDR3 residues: CASSQAPGPRNYGYTF. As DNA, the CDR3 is TGCGCCAGCAGCCAAGCCCCGGGACCCCGGAACTATGGCTACACCTTC.

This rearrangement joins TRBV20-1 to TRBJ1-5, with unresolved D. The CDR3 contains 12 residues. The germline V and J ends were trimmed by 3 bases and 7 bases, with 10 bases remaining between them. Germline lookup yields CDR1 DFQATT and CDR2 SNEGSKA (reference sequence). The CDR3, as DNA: TGCAGTGCTAGCTCCGGGAAGCAGCCCCAGCATTTT. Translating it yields CSASSGKQPQHF.

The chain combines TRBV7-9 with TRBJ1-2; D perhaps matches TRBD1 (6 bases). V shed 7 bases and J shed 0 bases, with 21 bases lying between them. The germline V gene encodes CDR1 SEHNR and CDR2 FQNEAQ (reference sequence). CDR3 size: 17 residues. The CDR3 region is CASISDRPLTANYGYTF. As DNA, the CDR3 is TGTGCCAGCATATCCGACAGGCCTCTTACTGCTAACTATGGCTACACCTTC.

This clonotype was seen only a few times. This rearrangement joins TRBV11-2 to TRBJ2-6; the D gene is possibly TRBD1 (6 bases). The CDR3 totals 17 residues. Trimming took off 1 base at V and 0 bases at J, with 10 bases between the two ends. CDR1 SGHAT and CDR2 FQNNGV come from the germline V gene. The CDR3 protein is CASSLGGRGSGANVLTF. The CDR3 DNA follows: TGTGCCAGCAGCTTAGGGGGCAGGGGCTCTGGGGCCAACGTCCTGACTTTC.

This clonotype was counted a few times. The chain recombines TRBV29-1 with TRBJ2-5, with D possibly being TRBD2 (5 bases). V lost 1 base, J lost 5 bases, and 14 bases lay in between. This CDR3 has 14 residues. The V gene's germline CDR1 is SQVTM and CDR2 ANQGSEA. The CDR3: CSVEAGEGWETQYF. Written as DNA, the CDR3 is TGCAGCGTTGAAGCCGGGGAAGGGTGGGAGACCCAGTACTTC.

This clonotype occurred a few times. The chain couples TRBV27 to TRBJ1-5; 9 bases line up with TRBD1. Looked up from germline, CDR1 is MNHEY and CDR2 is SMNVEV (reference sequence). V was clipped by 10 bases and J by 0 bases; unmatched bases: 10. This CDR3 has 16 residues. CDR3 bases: TGTGCCACCAGAGTGGGGACAGGGTCTAGCAATCAGCCCCAGCATTTT. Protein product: CATRVGTGSSNQPQHF.

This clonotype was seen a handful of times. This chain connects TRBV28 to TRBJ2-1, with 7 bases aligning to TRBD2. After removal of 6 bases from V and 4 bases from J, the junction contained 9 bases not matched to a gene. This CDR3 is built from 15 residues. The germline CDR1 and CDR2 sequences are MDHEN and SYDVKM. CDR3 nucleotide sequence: TGTGCCAGCAGCCCCAGCGGGACGGGTTACAATGAGCAGTTCTTC. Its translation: CASSPSGTGYNEQFF.

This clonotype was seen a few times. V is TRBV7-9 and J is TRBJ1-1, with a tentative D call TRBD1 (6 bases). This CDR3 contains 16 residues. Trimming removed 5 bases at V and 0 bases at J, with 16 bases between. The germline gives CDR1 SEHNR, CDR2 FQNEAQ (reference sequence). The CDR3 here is CASSNRPGEVNTEAFF. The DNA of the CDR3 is TGTGCCAGCAGCAATAGGCCAGGGGAGGTGAACACTGAAGCTTTCTTT.

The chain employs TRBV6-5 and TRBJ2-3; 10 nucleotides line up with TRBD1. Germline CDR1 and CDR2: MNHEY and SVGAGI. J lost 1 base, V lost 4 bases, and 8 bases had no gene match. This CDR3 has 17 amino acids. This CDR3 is CASSSGGTGAGTDTQYF. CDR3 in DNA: TGTGCCAGCAGTTCCGGCGGGACAGGGGCTGGCACAGATACGCAGTATTTT.

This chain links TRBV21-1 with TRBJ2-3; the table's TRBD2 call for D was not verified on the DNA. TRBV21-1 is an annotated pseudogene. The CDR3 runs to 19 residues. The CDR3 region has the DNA TGTGCCAGCAGCGAAAAGCAGGAGGGGCGGGATGGGCCCGCAGATACGCAGTATTTT. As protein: CASSEKQEGRDGPADTQYF.

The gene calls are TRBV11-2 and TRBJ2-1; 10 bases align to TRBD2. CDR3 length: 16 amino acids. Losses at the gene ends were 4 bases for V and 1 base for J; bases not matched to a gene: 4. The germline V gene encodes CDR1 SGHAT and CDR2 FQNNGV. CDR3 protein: CASSSLAGGSYNEQFF. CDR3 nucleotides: TGTGCCAGCAGCTCTTTAGCGGGAGGATCCTACAATGAGCAGTTCTTC. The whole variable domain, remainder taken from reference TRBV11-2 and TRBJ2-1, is EAGVAQSPRYKIIEKRQSVAFWCNPISGHATLYWYQQILGQGPKLLIQFQNNGVVDDSQLPKDRFSAERLKGVDSTLKIQPAKLEDSAVYLCASSSLAGGSYNEQFFGPGTRLTVL.

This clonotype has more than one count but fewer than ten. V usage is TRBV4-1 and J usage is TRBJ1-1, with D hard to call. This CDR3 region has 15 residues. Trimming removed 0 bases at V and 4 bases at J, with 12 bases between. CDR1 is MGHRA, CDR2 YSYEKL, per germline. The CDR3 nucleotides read TGCGCCAGCAGCCAAGATTCGAAGGGATCCACTGAAGCTTTCTTT. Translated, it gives CASSQDSKGSTEAFF.

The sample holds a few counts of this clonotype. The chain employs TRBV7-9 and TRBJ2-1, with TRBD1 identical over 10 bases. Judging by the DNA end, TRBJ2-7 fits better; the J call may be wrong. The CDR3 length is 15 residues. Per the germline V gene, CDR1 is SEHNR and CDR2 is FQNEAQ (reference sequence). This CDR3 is CASSPLDRGIYEQYF. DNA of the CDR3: TGTGCCAGCAGCCCGCTGGACAGGGGGATCTACGAGCAGTACTTC.

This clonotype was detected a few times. The CDR3 nucleotides are TGCAGTGCTAGGGGCTCCTTTGGCAGGGCCTACGAGCAGTACTTC. Its protein product is CSARGSFGRAYEQYF. This chain uses TRBV20-1 with TRBJ2-7; perhaps TRBD1 as D (5 bases). There are 15 residues in the CDR3. Germline loops: CDR1 DFQATT, CDR2 SNEGSKA (reference sequence). V was pared by 3 bases and J by 2 bases, with 17 bases between.

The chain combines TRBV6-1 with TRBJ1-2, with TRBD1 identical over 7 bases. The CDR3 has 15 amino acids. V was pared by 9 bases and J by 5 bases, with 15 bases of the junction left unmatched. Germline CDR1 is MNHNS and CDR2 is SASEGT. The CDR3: CASRHTEQGQYGYTF. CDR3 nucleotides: TGTGCCAGTAGGCATACTGAACAGGGGCAATATGGCTACACCTTC.

This CDR3 is CASSQEGSGRLASPLHF. The CDR3, as DNA: TGCGCCAGCAGCCAAGAAGGGTCGGGCAGGCTAGCTTCACCCCTCCACTTT. This chain uses TRBV4-3 with TRBJ1-6; D gene uncertain. The CDR3 is 17 amino acids. The germline V gene encodes CDR1 LGHNA and CDR2 YSLEER. V gave up 0 bases and J gave up 9 bases, with 18 bases separating them.

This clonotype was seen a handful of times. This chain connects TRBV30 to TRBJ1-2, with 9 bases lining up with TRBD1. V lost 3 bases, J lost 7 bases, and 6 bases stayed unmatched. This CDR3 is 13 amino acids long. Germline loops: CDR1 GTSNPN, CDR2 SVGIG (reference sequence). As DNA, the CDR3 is TGTGCCTGGAGCTACGAGACAGGGGGTGGCTACACCTTC. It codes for CAWSYETGGGYTF.

CDR3 DNA sequence: TGCAGCGTATGGACCGGGACAAGCCCTGGAAACACCATATATTTT. This translates into CSVWTGTSPGNTIYF. This rearrangement joins TRBV29-1 to TRBJ1-3; D possibly corresponds to TRBD1 (6 bases). V lost 6 bases and J lost 2, with 17 bases in between. CDR3 size: 15 residues. Germline CDR1 reads SQVTM; CDR2 reads ANQGSEA.

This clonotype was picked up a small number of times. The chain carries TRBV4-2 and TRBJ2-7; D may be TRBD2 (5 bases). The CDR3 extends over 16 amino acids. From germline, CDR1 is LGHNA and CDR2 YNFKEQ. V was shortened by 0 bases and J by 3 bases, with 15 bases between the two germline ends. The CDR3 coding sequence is TGTGCCAGCAGCCAAGAATCGAGGGCTGGGGTCTACGAGCAGTACTTC. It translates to CASSQESRAGVYEQYF.

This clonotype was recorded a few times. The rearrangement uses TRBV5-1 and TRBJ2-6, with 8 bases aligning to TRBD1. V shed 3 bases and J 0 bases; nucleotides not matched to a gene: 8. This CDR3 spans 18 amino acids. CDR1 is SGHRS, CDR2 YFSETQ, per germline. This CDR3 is CASSSQGQGSSGANVLTF. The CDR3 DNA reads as TGCGCCAGCAGCTCGCAAGGACAGGGAAGCTCTGGGGCCAACGTCCTGACTTTC. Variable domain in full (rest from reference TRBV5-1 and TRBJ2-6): KAGVTQTPRYLIKTRGQQVTLSCSPISGHRSVSWYQQTPGQGLQFLFEYFSETQRNKGNFPGRFSGRQFSNSRSEMNVSTLELGDSALYLCASSSQGQGSSGANVLTFGAGSRLTVL.

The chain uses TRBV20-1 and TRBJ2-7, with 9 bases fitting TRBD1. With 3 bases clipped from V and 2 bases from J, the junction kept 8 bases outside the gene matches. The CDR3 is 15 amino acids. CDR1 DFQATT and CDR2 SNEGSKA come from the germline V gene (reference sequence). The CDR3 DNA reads TGCAGTGCTAGCCCGGGACAGGGAGGGACCTACGAGCAGTACTTC. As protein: CSASPGQGGTYEQYF.

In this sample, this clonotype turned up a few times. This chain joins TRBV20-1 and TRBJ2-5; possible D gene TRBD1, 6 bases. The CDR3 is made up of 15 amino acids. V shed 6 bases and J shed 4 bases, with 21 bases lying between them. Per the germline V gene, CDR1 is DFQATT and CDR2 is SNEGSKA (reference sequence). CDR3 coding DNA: TGCAGTGCCACAATTGGGGGCCGCTTCCTAGAGACCCAGTACTTC. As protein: CSATIGGRFLETQYF.

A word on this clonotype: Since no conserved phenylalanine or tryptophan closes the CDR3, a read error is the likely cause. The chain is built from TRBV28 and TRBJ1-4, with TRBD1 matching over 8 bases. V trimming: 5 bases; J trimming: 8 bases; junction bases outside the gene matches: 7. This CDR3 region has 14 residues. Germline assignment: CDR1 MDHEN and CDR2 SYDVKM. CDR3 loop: CASSPPGGWEKLFS. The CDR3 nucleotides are TGTGCCAGCAGTCCCCCAGGGGGCTGGGAAAAACTGTTTTCT.

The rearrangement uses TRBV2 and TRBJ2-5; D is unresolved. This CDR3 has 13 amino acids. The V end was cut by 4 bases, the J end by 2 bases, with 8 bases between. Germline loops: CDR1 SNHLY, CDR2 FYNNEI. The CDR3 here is CASSGNSQETQYF. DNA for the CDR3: TGTGCCAGCAGTGGGAACTCGCAAGAGACCCAGTACTTC.

The CDR3 reads CASWEPDTQYF. In DNA form, the CDR3 reads TGTGCCAGCTGGGAACCAGATACGCAGTATTTT. The chain couples TRBV2 to TRBJ2-3; the D is unclear. The CDR3 runs 11 residues. Germline V gene data show CDR1 as SNHLY and CDR2 as FYNNEI. V gave up 8 bases and J gave up 4 bases, with 7 bases separating them. The full variable domain, in which reference TRBV2 and TRBJ2-3 provide the parts outside the CDR3, is EPEVTQTPSHQVTQMGQEVILRCVPISNHLYFYWYRQILGQKVEFLVSFYNNEISEKSEIFDDQFSVERPDGSNFTLKIRSTKLEDSAMYFCASWEPDTQYFGPGTRLTVL.